These T cell receptor beta chains were read from a single sample in a study of cytomegalovirus exposure and HLA in healthy donors. Profiled with immunoSEQ multiplex PCR; TCRdb holds only in-frame clones, not every one. Here the sample spans some 67,000 clones, 80% to 90% being singletons. The material sequenced was PBMCs. Receptors originate from a woman in her twenties or thirties in good health and CMV-seronegative. Each CDR3 is given with its conserved first and last residue. Each record gives: D gene, clone size, J gene, V gene, CDR3 DNA, CDR3 protein. The D gene is left open where the match is weak. Clone size, where shown, is once, few, many, or a class for clones that have expanded.

>NA|NA|TRBJ2-7|TRBV18
TGTGCCAGCTCACCACAGCGGGCAGAGGTCGAGCAGTACTTC
CASSPQRAEVEQYF
>TRBD2|NA|TRBJ2-1|TRBV25-1
TGTGCCAGCAGTGAATATATCTCTAGCGGGGGGGCTACCAATGAGCAGTTCTTC
CASSEYISSGGATNEQFF
>NA|NA|TRBJ2-5|TRBV19
TGTGCCAGTAGTAGGGGGGATAGCCGGGAGACCCAGTACTTC
CASSRGDSRETQYF
>TRBD1|NA|TRBJ2-7|TRBV28
TGTGCCAGCAGTTTATGGGGGGACAGCTCCTACGAGCAGTACTTC
CASSLWGDSSYEQYF
>NA|NA|TRBJ2-2|TRBV14
TGTGCCAGCAGTCAGGTATCTACTCCATCCGGGGAGCTGTTTTTT
CASSQVSTPSGELFF
>NA|NA|TRBJ1-2|TRBV5-6
TGTGCCAGCAGCTTGGTTTCTGGCAGCGGGGACTTATATGGCTACACCTTC
CASSLVSGSGDLYGYTF
>TRBD1|NA|TRBJ1-2|TRBV30
TGTGCCTGGAGTCAAAGCCAGGGGGCTAACTATGGCTACACCTTC
CAWSQSQGANYGYTF
>NA|few|TRBJ1-4|TRBV11-2
TGTGCCAGCAGCTTAGGAACAGGGCAGGAAAAACTGTTTTTT
CASSLGTGQEKLFF
>NA|NA|TRBJ2-7|TRBV5-6
TGTGCCAGCAGTTGGGCGGACAGAAGATCCTACGAGCAGTACTTC
CASSWADRRSYEQYF
>TRBD1|NA|TRBJ1-1|TRBV6-1
TGTGCCAGCAGCGAATGGACAGGGAAAAACACTGAAGCTTTCTTT
CASSEWTGKNTEAFF
>NA|NA|TRBJ2-7|TRBV4-3
TGCGCCAGCAGCCAAGATCCTGAGGGCTACTACGAGCAGTACTTC
CASSQDPEGYYEQYF
>NA|few|TRBJ2-7|TRBV4-3
TGCGCCAGCAGCTTTGGTCAGGGTAACGAGCAGTACTTC
CASSFGQGNEQYF
>NA|NA|TRBJ1-1|TRBV6-5
TGTGCCAGCAGTTCCGTCCCGGCCGGGACTTTCTTT
CASSSVPAGTFF
>NA|once|TRBJ2-2|TRBV7-9
TGTGCCAGCGGCCGGACTGGCGGGAACACCGGGGAGCTGTTTTTT
CASGRTGGNTGELFF